This TCR beta chain was recorded in a study of blood T cells in healthy people across ages. The authors ran a second PCR of about 7 to 11 cycles using a sample-barcoded 5' primer and a J-beta primer mix. One entry per CDR3 protein results from TCRdb running MiXCR on the 5' RACE reads. Here the sample spans hundreds of thousands of distinct CDR3 sequences, about 25% being singletons. CDR3 length equals 11 residues. The germline V gene has CDR1 MDHEN and CDR2 SYDVKM. Details on this clonotype: The junction does not match germline at one end; this may be a read error.

The same specimen was also included in a second study, on T cells of mothers and their children.

This TCR came from a boy aged 5-17 years in good health. The genes are TRBV28 and TRBJ2-1, with TRBD1 matching over 11 bases. Sequencing input: blood. The CDR3 loop is CASSRTGGRVF. As DNA, the CDR3 is TGTGCCAGCAGTCGGACAGGGGGCAGGGTCTTC.